The 30 T cell receptor beta chains reported below all come from one sample, sequenced in a study of T cell repertoires in cytomegalovirus infection. TCRdb reprocessed the reads via MiXCR and lists one record per CDR3 protein. The table lists some 200,000 distinct CDR3 sequences, approximately 19% of them singletons. The material sequenced was PBMCs. Receptor source: a human donor in good health (CMV status not recorded). Some clones in this sample may be carry-over from other donors' samples.

This clonotype showed up just a few times. J is TRBJ2-7 and V is TRBV11-1; 9 bases align to TRBD2. The V segment lost 2 bases and the J segment 5 bases; nucleotides outside the gene matches: 7. CDR1 and CDR2 from the germline V gene are SGHAT and FQDESV (reference sequence). This CDR3 contains 15 residues. The CDR3 DNA follows: TGTGCCAGCAGCTTAAGGCCTAGCGGGAAGGACGAGCAGTACTTC. It codes for CASSLRPSGKDEQYF.

This clonotype was recorded many times. DNA of the CDR3: TGTGCCAGCAGCTTTCCCGGGACCCGATACAATGAGCAGTTCTTC. Amino acids: CASSFPGTRYNEQFF. The rearrangement joins TRBV11-3 to TRBJ2-1, with D perhaps assigned TRBD1 or TRBD2 (5 bases each). Trimming removed 3 bases at V and 4 bases at J, with 13 bases between. The CDR3 loop spans 15 amino acids. CDR1 SGHNT and CDR2 YENEEA come from the germline V gene.

This chain links TRBV6-6 with TRBJ1-1; possibly TRBD1 for D (5 bases). CDR1 and CDR2 (germline): MNHNY, SVGAGI (reference sequence). This CDR3 is built from 13 residues. Between the trimmed V and J ends, which lost 2 bases and 4 bases, there was a span of 8 bases. The CDR3 region has the DNA TGTGCCAGCAGTTACGGGGCGCGCACTGAAGCTTTCTTT. Encoded protein: CASSYGARTEAFF.

This clonotype showed up many times. This chain uses TRBV11-2 with TRBJ2-7; TRBD1 matches 7 bases. Germline V CDR1 and CDR2: SGHAT, FQNNGV. Trimming removed 2 bases from V and 4 bases from J; junction bases left unmatched: 2. CDR3 length equals 13 residues. The CDR3, as DNA: TGTGCCAGCAGCTTACGGGACAGATACGAGCAGTACTTC. Encoded protein: CASSLRDRYEQYF.

This clonotype has more than one count but fewer than ten. V is TRBV10-3 and J is TRBJ1-1; 10 bases align to TRBD1. CDR1 ENHRY and CDR2 SYGVKD come from the germline V gene. There are 14 residues in the CDR3. Trimming took 6 bases from V and 6 from J; bases not matched to a gene: 7. CDR3 bases: TGTGCCATCAGACTCGGGACAGGGGTGGCTGAAGCTTTCTTT. It translates to CAIRLGTGVAEAFF.

The rearrangement uses TRBV15 and TRBJ2-2; D might be TRBD2 (5 bases). CDR3 length: 14 amino acids. V was pared by 0 bases and J by 4 bases, with 6 bases between. The V gene's germline CDR1 is LNHNV and CDR2 YYDKDF (reference sequence). DNA for the CDR3: TGTGCCACCAGCAGAGATCGGGGCACCGGGGAGCTGTTTTTT. Its translation: CATSRDRGTGELFF.

This clonotype turned up a few times. J is TRBJ1-2 and V is TRBV5-1; D unresolved. Per the germline V gene, CDR1 is SGHRS and CDR2 is YFSETQ. This CDR3 contains 13 residues. Between the trimmed V and J ends, which lost 3 bases and 8 bases, there was a span of 14 bases. CDR3 nucleotide sequence: TGCGCCAGCAGCTACGACGAGCGGTCAGGCTACACCTTC. It codes for CASSYDERSGYTF.

The chain uses TRBV20-1 and TRBJ1-2; 9 nucleotides line up with TRBD1. Trimming took 6 bases from V and 3 from J; bases not matched to a gene: 8. CDR3 length: 14 residues. Per the germline V gene, CDR1 is DFQATT and CDR2 is SNEGSKA (reference sequence). CDR3 loop: CSAIRTGVDYGYTF. CDR3 DNA: TGCAGTGCAATACGGACAGGGGTGGACTATGGCTACACCTTC.

This clonotype was seen a handful of times. This chain uses TRBV29-1 with TRBJ1-4; D gene ambiguous. The CDR3 has 14 amino acids. Trimming pared 7 bases from V and 0 bases from J, leaving 12 bases between. From germline, CDR1 is SQVTM and CDR2 ANQGSEA. CDR3 region: CSARVGTTNEKLFF. For the CDR3, the DNA is TGCAGCGCCCGAGTTGGTACAACTAATGAAAAACTGTTTTTT.

The sample holds many counts of this clonotype. The V and J genes are TRBV7-6 and TRBJ1-6; a weak D match, TRBD1 (6 bases). The CDR3 extends over 13 amino acids. Trimming shortened V by 5 bases and J by 9 bases, and 11 bases separated the two germline ends. Looked up from germline, CDR1 is SGHVS and CDR2 is FNYEAQ. CDR3 nucleotide sequence: TGTGCCAGCAGCATTAACAGGGTTTCACCCCTCCACTTT. Translation gives CASSINRVSPLHF.

This clonotype was observed a handful of times. J is TRBJ2-5 and V is TRBV29-1; D possibly corresponds to TRBD2 (6 bases). V gave up 7 bases and J gave up 3 bases, with 15 bases separating them. Per germline, CDR1 SQVTM and CDR2 ANQGSEA. This CDR3 comprises 13 residues. The chain's CDR3 is CSATSAGKETQYF. The CDR3 nucleotides read TGCAGCGCCACGTCTGCGGGGAAAGAGACCCAGTACTTC. Filled out from reference TRBV29-1 and TRBJ2-5, the complete variable domain reads SAVISQKPSRDICQRGTSLTIQCQVDSQVTMMFWYRQQPGQSLTLIATANQGSEATYESGFVIDKFPISRPNLTFSTLTVSNMSPEDSSIYLCSATSAGKETQYFGPGTRLLVL.

The chain couples TRBV9 to TRBJ1-2, with 12 bases matching TRBD1. CDR3 length: 14 amino acids. The trim removed 3 bases at V and 8 bases at J, leaving 5 bases unmatched. The germline gives CDR1 SGDLS, CDR2 YYNGEE. CDR3 DNA: TGTGCCAGCAGCGAGGGGACAGGGGGCCGCGGCTACACCTTC. Amino acids: CASSEGTGGRGYTF. Supplemented by reference TRBV9 and TRBJ1-2, the full variable domain reads DSGVTQTPKHLITATGQRVTLRCSPRSGDLSVYWYQQSLDQGLQFLIQYYNGEERAKGNILERFSAQQFPDLHSELNLSSLELGDSALYFCASSEGTGGRGYTFGSGTRLTVV.

The chain couples TRBV6-2 or TRBV6-3 to TRBJ1-5; D is ambiguous. The V and J ends lost 0 bases and 9 bases respectively, with 9 bases between them. Germline V lookup: CDR1 MNHEY, CDR2 SVGEGT. This CDR3 has 13 residues. This chain's CDR3 is CASSYSSRMPQHF. The DNA for the CDR3 is TGTGCCAGCAGTTACTCGAGTAGGATGCCCCAGCATTTT.

This clonotype was picked up a small number of times. The V gene is TRBV6-2 or TRBV6-3, the J gene TRBJ2-1; D is unresolved. V shed 4 bases and J shed 6 bases, with 16 bases lying between them. Germline V gene sequence: CDR1 MNHEY, CDR2 SVGEGT. The CDR3 consists of 15 residues. The CDR3 DNA sequence: TGTGCCAGCAGTTTCGTCCTAGGCTCATCCAATGAGCAGTTCTTC. Protein product: CASSFVLGSSNEQFF.

This clonotype came up a few times. J is TRBJ2-2 and V is TRBV5-1; no firm D call. Germline CDR1 reads SGHRS; CDR2 reads YFSETQ. V was trimmed by 3 bases and J by 6 bases, leaving 9 bases between them. This CDR3 has 13 residues. CDR3 region: CASSSLPPGELFF. The CDR3 bases are TGCGCCAGCAGCTCCCTCCCCCCCGGGGAGCTGTTTTTT.

The chain couples TRBV27 to TRBJ2-7; 8 bases are a match to TRBD1. This CDR3 is built from 15 residues. The J segment lost 0 bases and the V segment lost 6 bases, leaving 7 bases of the junction unmatched. Germline assignment: CDR1 MNHEY and CDR2 SMNVEV (reference sequence). This CDR3 is CASRLRQGHSYEQYF. For the CDR3, the DNA is TGTGCCAGCAGACTAAGACAGGGGCACTCCTACGAGCAGTACTTC.

This clonotype came up many times. This chain uses TRBV7-2 with TRBJ1-2, with 10 nucleotides matching TRBD1. CDR1 is SGHTA and CDR2 is FQGNSA in the germline V gene. V was pared by 3 bases and J by 7 bases, with 5 bases of the junction left unmatched. The CDR3 spans 14 residues. CDR3 protein: CASSFPGQGIGYTF. CDR3 DNA: TGTGCCAGCAGCTTTCCGGGACAGGGGATTGGCTACACCTTC.

J is TRBJ2-3 and V is TRBV6-2 or TRBV6-3; TRBD2 matches 7 bases. With 2 bases clipped from V and 7 bases from J, the junction kept 6 bases outside the gene matches. This CDR3 region has 14 residues. The germline gives CDR1 MNHEY, CDR2 SVGEGT. The CDR3 coding sequence is TGTGCCAGCAGTTACGCGGGGAGGGCATATACGCAGTATTTT. Residues: CASSYAGRAYTQYF.

The CDR3 protein is CASSHRQANTEAFF. The CDR3 DNA reads as TGTGCCAGCAGCCACAGACAGGCGAACACTGAAGCTTTCTTT. The V gene is TRBV6-6, the J gene TRBJ1-1; D possibly corresponds to TRBD1 (6 bases). Trimming shortened V by 6 bases and J by 1 base, and 12 bases separated the two germline ends. The CDR3 loop spans 14 amino acids. CDR1 and CDR2 (germline): MNHNY, SVGAGI (reference sequence).

The chain uses TRBV2 and TRBJ1-1; D is undetermined. The CDR3 consists of 10 residues. Germline CDR1 reads SNHLY; CDR2 reads FYNNEI. The V gene lost 4 bases and the J gene lost 6 bases, with 3 bases spanning the gap. This CDR3 is CASSAPEAFF. In nucleotides, the CDR3 is TGTGCCAGCAGTGCCCCTGAAGCTTTCTTT.

Of note for this clonotype: A single base separates this from a much larger clone, so it may be a read error. V usage is TRBV7-2 and J usage is TRBJ2-5; D unclear. This CDR3 region has 13 residues. Germline lookup yields CDR1 SGHTA and CDR2 FQGNSA. The CDR3 loop is CASSLGLSETQCF. The DNA for the CDR3 is TGTGCCAGCAGCTTAGGGTTATCCGAGACCCAGTGCTTC. Filled out from reference TRBV7-2 and TRBJ2-5, the complete variable domain reads GAGVSQSPSNKVTEKGKDVELRCDPISGHTALYWYRQSLGQGLEFLIYFQGNSAPDKSGLPSDRFSAERTGGSVSTLTIQRTQQEDSAVYLCASSLGLSETQCFGPGTRLLVL.

This clonotype was counted a few times. The chain couples TRBV7-9 to TRBJ2-1; D is possibly TRBD2 (6 bases). Trimming stripped 5 bases from V and 6 bases from J, with 14 bases between. This CDR3 spans 14 amino acids. CDR1 and CDR2 from the germline V gene are SEHNR and FQNEAQ (reference sequence). The CDR3, as DNA: TGTGCCAGCAGCGACCCGGGACTTCTCAATGAGCAGTTCTTC. It is translated as CASSDPGLLNEQFF.

This clonotype was detected only a few times. The chain has TRBV7-3 and TRBJ2-5, with D uncertain. V lost 1 base, J lost 5 bases, and 11 bases lay in between. Per the germline V gene, CDR1 is SGHTA and CDR2 is FQGTGA. The CDR3 contains 14 residues. CDR3 nucleotide sequence: TGTGCCAGCAGCTTAATGGGTGTAGGGGAGACCCAGTACTTC. It encodes CASSLMGVGETQYF.

This clonotype has more than one count but fewer than ten. The chain combines TRBV29-1 with TRBJ2-1; D is ambiguous. Germline values: CDR1 SQVTM, CDR2 ANQGSEA. Trimming removed 6 bases from V and 7 bases from J, with 13 bases in between. The CDR3 is made up of 12 amino acids. CDR3 sequence reads: CSVTRGRNEQFF. CDR3 bases: TGCAGCGTAACCAGAGGTAGGAATGAGCAGTTCTTC.

This clonotype was recorded many times. V usage is TRBV7-8 and J usage is TRBJ2-7, with TRBD1 identical over 8 bases. CDR3 length: 14 amino acids. The germline V gene encodes CDR1 SGHVS and CDR2 FQNEAQ. The V and J ends lost 5 bases and 9 bases, in that order; junction bases with no gene match: 12. CDR3 nucleotides: TGTGCCAGCAGCCAGTGGACAGGGCCCAAGGCGCAGTACTTC. Protein sequence: CASSQWTGPKAQYF.

Only a few counts were recorded for this clonotype. The V gene is TRBV20-1, the J gene TRBJ2-3; tentatively, D is TRBD1 (5 bases). V lost 6 bases and J 6 bases, leaving 28 bases between the germline ends. Germline-derived CDR1 and CDR2 are DFQATT and SNEGSKA (reference sequence). This CDR3 has 17 residues. CDR3 nucleotides: TGCAGTGCGGCCCCCCACATTTTAGGAAAGTCAGGGGATACGCAGTATTTT. Residues: CSAAPHILGKSGDTQYF.

The gene calls are TRBV7-6 and TRBJ2-2; possible D gene TRBD2, 6 bases. This CDR3 contains 14 residues. V was shortened by 5 bases and J by 6 bases, with 13 bases between the two germline ends. Germline V lookup: CDR1 SGHVS, CDR2 FNYEAQ. In DNA, the CDR3 is TGTGCCAGCAGCATCCGCCCTAGCGCCGGGGAGCTGTTTTTT. Translated, it gives CASSIRPSAGELFF.

In the case of this clonotype: With a much larger clone just one base away, this may be a read error. The gene calls are TRBV7-6 and TRBJ1-4; 12 nucleotides align to TRBD1. Germline assignment: CDR1 SGHVS and CDR2 FNYEAQ. The trim removed 6 bases at V and 8 bases at J, leaving 10 bases unmatched. CDR3 size: 16 residues. CDR3 nucleotides: TGTGCCAGCAGACTTGTGGGACAGGGGGCGGAGGAAAAACTGTTTTTT. It specifies CASRLVGQGAEEKLFF.

The chain recombines TRBV15 with TRBJ2-7; tentative D call: TRBD1 (5 bases). Germline CDR1 is LNHNV and CDR2 is YYDKDF (reference sequence). V shed 4 bases and J shed 3 bases, with 13 bases lying between them. The CDR3 runs to 14 residues. CDR3: CATSIDSLSYEQYF. The CDR3 coding sequence is TGTGCCACCAGCATAGACAGCCTAAGCTACGAGCAGTACTTC.

This clonotype is a singleton in its sample. CDR3 in DNA: TGTGCCAGCAACCCGGGACGGAACACCGGGGAGCTGTTTTTT. Protein sequence: CASNPGRNTGELFF. The chain carries TRBV7-3 and TRBJ2-2; perhaps D is TRBD1 or TRBD2 (5 bases each). Trimming removed 7 bases from V and 1 base from J, with 10 bases in between. The CDR3 sequence is 14 residues long. Germline values: CDR1 SGHTA, CDR2 FQGTGA.